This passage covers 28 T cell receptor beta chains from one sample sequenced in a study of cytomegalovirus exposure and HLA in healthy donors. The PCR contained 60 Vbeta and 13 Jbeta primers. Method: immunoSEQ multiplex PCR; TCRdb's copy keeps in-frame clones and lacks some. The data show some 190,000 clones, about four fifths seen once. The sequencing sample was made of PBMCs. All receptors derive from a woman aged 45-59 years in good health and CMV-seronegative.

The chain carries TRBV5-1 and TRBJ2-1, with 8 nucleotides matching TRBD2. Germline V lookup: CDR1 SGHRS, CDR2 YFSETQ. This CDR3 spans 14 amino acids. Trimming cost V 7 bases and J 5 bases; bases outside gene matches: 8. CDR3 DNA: TGCGCCAGCGCCGCGGGGGGAGGCCACAATGAGCAGTTCTTC. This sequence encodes CASAAGGGHNEQFF.

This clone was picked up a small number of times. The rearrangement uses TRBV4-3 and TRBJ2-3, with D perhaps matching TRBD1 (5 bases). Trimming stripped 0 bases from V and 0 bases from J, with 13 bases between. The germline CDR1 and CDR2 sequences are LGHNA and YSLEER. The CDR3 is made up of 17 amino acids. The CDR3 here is CASSQEGLYTSTDTQYF. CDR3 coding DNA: TGCGCCAGCAGCCAAGAGGGGCTGTACACTAGCACAGATACGCAGTATTTT.

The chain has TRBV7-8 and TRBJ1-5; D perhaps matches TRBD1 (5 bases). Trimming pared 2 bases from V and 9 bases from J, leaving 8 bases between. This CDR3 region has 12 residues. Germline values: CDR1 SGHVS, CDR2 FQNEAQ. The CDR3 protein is CASSLWGGPQHF. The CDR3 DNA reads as TGTGCCAGCAGCTTATGGGGGGGGCCCCAGCATTTT.

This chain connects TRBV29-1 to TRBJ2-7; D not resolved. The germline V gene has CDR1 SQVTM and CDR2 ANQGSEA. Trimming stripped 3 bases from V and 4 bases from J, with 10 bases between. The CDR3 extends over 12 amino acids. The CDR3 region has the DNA TGCAGCGTTGAGACGGGTGTTTACGAGCAGTACTTC. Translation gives CSVETGVYEQYF.

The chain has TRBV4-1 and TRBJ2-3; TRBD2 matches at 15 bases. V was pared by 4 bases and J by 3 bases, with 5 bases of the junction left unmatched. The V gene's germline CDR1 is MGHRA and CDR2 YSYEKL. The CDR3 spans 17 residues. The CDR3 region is CASSLRGLAGGTDTQYF. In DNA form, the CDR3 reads TGCGCCAGCAGCCTCCGGGGACTAGCGGGGGGAACAGATACGCAGTATTTT.

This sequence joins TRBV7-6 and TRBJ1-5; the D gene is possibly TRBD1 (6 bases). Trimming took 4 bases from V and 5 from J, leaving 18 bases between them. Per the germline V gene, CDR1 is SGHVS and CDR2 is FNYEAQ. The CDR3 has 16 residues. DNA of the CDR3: TGTGCCAGCAGCTCCTCCGCCGGGGGGGGCCATCAGCCCCAGCATTTT. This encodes CASSSSAGGGHQPQHF.

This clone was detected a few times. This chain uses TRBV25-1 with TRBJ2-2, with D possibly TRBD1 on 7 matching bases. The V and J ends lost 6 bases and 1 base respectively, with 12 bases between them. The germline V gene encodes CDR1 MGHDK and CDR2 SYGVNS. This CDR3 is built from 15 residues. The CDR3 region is CASRQGRRNTGELFF. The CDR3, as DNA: TGTGCCAGCAGACAGGGGAGGCGGAACACCGGGGAGCTGTTTTTT.

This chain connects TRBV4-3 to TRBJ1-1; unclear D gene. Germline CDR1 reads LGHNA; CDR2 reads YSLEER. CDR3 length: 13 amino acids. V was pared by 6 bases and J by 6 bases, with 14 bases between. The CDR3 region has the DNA TGCGCCAGCAGGCGCACTTCCGGGGCTGAAGCTTTCTTT. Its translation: CASRRTSGAEAFF.

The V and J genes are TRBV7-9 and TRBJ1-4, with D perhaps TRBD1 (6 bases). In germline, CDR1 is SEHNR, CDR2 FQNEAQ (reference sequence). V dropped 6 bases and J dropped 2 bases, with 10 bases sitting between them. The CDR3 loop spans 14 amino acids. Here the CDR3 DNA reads TGTGCCAGCAGGGGGGCGCAGACTAATGAAAAACTGTTTTTT. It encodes CASRGAQTNEKLFF.

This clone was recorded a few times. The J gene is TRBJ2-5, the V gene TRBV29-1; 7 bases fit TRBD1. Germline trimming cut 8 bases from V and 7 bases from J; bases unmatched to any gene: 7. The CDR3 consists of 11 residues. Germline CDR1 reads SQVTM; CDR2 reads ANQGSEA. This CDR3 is CSLGTEGTQYF. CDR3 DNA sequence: TGCAGCCTCGGGACAGAGGGGACCCAGTACTTC.

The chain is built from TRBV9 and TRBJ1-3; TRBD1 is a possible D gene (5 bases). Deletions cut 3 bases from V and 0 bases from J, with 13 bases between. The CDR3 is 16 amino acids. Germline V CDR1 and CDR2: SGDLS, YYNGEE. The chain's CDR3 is CASSAQPGGSGNTIYF. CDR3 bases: TGTGCCAGCAGCGCGCAACCGGGGGGCTCTGGAAACACCATATATTTT.

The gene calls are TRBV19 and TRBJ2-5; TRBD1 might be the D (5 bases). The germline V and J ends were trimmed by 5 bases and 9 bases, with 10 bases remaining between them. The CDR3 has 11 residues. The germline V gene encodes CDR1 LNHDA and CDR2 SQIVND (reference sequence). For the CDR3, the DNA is TGTGCCAGTAGTCAGGGTAGGGCCCAGTACTTC. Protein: CASSQGRAQYF.

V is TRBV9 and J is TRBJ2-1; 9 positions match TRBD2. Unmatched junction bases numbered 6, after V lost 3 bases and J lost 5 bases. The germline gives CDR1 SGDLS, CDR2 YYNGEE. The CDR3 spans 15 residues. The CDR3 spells CASSGSGRMDNEQFF. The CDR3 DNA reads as TGTGCCAGCAGCGGTAGCGGGAGAATGGACAATGAGCAGTTCTTC.

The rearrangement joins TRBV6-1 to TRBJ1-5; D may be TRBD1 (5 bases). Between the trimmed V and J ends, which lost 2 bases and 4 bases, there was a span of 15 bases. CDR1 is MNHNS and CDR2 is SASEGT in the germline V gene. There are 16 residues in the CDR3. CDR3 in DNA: TGTGCCAGCAGTGAATGGTCGGCAGGGCTAAATCAGCCCCAGCATTTT. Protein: CASSEWSAGLNQPQHF.

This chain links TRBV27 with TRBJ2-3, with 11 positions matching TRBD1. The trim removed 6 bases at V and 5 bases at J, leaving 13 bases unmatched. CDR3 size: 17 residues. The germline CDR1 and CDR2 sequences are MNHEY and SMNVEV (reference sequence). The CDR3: CASSPWGTGGTGDTQYF. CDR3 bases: TGTGCCAGCAGCCCCTGGGGGACAGGGGGGACTGGAGATACGCAGTATTTT.

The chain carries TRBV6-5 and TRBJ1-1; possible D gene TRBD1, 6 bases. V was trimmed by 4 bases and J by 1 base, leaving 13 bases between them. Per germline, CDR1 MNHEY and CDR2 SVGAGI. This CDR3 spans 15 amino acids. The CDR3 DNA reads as TGTGCCAGCAGTTCCGACCGGGGGGCGAACACTGAAGCTTTCTTT. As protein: CASSSDRGANTEAFF.

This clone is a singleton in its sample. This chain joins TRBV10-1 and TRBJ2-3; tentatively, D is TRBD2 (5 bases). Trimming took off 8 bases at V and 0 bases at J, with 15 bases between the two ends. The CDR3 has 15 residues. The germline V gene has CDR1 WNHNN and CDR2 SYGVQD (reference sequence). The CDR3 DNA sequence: TGCGCCAGCGGACTTAAACCTCCTAGCACAGATACGCAGTATTTT. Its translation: CASGLKPPSTDTQYF.

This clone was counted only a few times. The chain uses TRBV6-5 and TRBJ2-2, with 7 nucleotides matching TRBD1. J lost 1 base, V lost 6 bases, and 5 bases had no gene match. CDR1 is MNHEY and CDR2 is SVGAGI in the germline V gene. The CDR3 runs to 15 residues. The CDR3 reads CASRPRTGNTGELFF. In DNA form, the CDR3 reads TGTGCCAGCAGACCTCGGACAGGGAACACCGGGGAGCTGTTTTTT.

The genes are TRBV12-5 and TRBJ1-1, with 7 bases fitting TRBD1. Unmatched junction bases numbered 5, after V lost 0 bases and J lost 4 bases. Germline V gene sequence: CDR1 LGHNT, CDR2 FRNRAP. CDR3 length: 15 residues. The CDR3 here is CASGLVIGGTTEAFF. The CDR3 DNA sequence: TGTGCTAGTGGTTTGGTAATAGGGGGCACCACTGAAGCTTTCTTT.

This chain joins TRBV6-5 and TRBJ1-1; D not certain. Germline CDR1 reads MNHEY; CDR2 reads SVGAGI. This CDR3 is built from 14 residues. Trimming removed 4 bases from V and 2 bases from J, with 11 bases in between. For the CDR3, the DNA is TGTGCCAGCAGTTCTGGGAGGATTAACACTGAAGCTTTCTTT. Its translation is CASSSGRINTEAFF.

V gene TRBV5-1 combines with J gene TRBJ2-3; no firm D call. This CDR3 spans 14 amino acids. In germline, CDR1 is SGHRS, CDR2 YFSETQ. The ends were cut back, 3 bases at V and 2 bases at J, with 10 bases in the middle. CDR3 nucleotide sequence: TGCGCCAGCAGCTCGACAAGCTACACAGATACGCAGTATTTT. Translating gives CASSSTSYTDTQYF. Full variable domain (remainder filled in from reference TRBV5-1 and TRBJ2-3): KAGVTQTPRYLIKTRGQQVTLSCSPISGHRSVSWYQQTPGQGLQFLFEYFSETQRNKGNFPGRFSGRQFSNSRSEMNVSTLELGDSALYLCASSSTSYTDTQYFGPGTRLTVL.

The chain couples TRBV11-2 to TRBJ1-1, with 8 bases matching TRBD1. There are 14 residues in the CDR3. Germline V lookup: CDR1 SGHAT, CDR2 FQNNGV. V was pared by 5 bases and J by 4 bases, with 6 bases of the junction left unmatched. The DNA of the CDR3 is TGTGCCAGCAGCAATCAGGGGGCTATCACTGAAGCTTTCTTT. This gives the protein CASSNQGAITEAFF.

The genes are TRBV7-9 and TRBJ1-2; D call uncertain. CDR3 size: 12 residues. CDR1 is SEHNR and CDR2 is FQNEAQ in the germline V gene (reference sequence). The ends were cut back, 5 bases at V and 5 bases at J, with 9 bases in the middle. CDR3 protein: CASSRPGYGYTF. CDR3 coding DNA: TGTGCCAGCAGCCGCCCGGGGTATGGCTACACCTTC.

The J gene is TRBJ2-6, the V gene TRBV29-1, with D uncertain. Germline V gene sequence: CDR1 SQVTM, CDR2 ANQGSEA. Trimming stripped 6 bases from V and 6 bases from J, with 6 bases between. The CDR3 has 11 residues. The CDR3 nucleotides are TGCAGCGTGCTAGTGGCCAACGTCCTGACTTTC. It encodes CSVLVANVLTF.

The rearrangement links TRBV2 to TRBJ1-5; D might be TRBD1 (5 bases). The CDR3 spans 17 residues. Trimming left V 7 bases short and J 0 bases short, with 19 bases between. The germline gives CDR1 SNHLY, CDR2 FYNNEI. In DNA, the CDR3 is TGTGCCAGCACCGCCGGGGGAGGGCCGTATAGCAATCAGCCCCAGCATTTT. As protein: CASTAGGGPYSNQPQHF.

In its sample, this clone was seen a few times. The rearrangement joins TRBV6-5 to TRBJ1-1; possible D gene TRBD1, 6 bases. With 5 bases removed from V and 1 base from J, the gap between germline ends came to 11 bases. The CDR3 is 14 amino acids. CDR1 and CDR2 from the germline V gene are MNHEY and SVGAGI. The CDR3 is CASSTTGTNTEAFF. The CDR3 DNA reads TGTGCCAGCAGTACCACAGGGACGAACACTGAAGCTTTCTTT.

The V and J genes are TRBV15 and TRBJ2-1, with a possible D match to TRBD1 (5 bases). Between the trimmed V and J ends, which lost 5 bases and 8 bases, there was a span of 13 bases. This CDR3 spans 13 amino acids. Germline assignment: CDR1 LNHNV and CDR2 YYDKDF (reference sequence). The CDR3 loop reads CATSGQDNDEQFF. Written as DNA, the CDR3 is TGTGCCACCAGCGGCCAGGACAACGATGAGCAGTTCTTC. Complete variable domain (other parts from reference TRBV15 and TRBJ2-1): DAMVIQNPRYQVTQFGKPVTLSCSQTLNHNVMYWYQQKSSQAPKLLFHYYDKDFNNEADTPDNFQSRRPNTSFCFLDIRSPGLGDTAMYLCATSGQDNDEQFFGPGTRLTVL.

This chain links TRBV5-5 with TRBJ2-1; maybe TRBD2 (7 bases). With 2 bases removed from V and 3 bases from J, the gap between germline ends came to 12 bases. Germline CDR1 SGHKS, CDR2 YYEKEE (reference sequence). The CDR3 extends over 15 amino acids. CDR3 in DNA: TGTGCCAGCAGCTTTCGGGGGGCCAACTACAATGAGCAGTTCTTC. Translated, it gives CASSFRGANYNEQFF.